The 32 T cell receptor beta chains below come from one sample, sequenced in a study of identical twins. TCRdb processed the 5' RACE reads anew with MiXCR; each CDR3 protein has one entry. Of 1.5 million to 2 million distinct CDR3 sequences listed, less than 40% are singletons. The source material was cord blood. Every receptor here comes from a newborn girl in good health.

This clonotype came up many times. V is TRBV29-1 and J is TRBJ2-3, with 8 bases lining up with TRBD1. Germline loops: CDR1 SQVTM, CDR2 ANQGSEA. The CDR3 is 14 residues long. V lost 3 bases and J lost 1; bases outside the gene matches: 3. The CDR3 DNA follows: TGCAGCGTTGACCTGACAGGGGGCACAGATACGCAGTATTTT. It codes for CSVDLTGGTDTQYF.

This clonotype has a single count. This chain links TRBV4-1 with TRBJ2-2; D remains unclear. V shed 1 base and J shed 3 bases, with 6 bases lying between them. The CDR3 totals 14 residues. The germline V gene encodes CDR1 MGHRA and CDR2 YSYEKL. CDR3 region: CASSQVVHTGELFF. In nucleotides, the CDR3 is TGCGCCAGCAGCCAAGTGGTGCACACCGGGGAGCTGTTTTTT.

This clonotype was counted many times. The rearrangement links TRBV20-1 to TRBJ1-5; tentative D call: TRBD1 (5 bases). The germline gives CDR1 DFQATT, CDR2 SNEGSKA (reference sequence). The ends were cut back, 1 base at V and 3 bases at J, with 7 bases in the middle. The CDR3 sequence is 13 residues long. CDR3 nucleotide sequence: TGCAGTGCTAGAGCTGGGGCCAATCAGCCCCAGCATTTT. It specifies CSARAGANQPQHF.

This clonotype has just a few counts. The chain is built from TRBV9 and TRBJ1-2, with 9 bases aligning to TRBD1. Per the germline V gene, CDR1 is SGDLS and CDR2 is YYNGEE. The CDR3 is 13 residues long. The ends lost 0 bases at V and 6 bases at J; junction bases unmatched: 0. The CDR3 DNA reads TGTGCCAGCAGCGTAGGGGACAGGGATGGCTACACCTTC. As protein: CASSVGDRDGYTF.

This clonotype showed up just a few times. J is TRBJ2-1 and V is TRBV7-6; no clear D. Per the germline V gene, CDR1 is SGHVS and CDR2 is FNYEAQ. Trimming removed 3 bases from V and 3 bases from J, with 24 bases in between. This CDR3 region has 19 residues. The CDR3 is CASSFVRYGARTDYNEQFF. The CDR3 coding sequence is TGTGCCAGCAGCTTCGTTCGGTACGGCGCGCGAACAGACTACAATGAGCAGTTCTTC.

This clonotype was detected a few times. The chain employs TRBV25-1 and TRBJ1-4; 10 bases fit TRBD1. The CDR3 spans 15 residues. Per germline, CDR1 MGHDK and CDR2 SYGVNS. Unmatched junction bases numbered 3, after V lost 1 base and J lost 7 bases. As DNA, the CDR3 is TGTGCCAGCAGTGAATGGGGACAGGGGTTTGAAAAACTGTTTTTT. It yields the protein CASSEWGQGFEKLFF.

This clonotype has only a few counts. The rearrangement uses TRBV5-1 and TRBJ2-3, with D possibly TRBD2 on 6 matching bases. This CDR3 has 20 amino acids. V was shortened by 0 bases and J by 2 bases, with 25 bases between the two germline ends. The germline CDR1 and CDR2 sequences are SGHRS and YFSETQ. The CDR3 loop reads CASSLDNRERLQFLTDTQYF. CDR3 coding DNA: TGCGCCAGCAGCTTGGATAATCGGGAGAGGCTCCAATTCCTCACAGATACGCAGTATTTT.

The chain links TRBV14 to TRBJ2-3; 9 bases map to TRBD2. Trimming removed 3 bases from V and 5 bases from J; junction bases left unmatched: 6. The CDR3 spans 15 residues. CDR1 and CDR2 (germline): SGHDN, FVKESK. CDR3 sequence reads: CASSHIAGVEDTQYF. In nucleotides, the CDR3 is TGTGCCAGCAGCCATATAGCGGGAGTGGAAGATACGCAGTATTTT.

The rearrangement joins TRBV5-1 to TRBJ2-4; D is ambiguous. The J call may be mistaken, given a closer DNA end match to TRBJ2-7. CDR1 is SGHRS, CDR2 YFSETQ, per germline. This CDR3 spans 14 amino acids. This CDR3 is CASSVTAPSYEQYF. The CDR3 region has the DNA TGCGCCAGCAGCGTGACGGCCCCCTCCTACGAGCAGTACTTC.

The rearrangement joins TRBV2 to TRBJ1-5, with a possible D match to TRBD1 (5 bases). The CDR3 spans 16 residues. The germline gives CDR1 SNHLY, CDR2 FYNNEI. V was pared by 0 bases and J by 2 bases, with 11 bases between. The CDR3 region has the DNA TGTGCCAGCAGTGAAGCGCGGGGCTTTGGCAATCAGCCCCAGCATTTT. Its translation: CASSEARGFGNQPQHF.

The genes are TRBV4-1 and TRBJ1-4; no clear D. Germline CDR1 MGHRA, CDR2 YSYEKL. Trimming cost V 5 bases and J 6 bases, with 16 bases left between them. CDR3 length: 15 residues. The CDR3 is CASSSWTKVDEKLFF. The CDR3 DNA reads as TGCGCCAGCAGCTCTTGGACCAAGGTGGATGAAAAACTGTTTTTT.

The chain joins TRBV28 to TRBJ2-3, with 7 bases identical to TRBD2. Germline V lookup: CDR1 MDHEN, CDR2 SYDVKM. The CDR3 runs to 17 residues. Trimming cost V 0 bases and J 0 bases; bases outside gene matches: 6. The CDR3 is CASSLWSAGESTDTQYF. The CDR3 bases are TGTGCCAGCAGTTTATGGTCGGCGGGAGAGAGCACAGATACGCAGTATTTT.

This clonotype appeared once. The CDR3 nucleotides are TGTGCCAGCAGCTTAGCGGGAGGGCCCGAGGTTCTCGATGAGCAGTACTTC. Translated: CASSLAGGPEVLDEQYF. The V and J genes are TRBV28 and TRBJ2-5, with 11 bases matching TRBD2. The ends lost 6 bases at V and 11 bases at J; junction bases unmatched: 20. Germline V gene data show CDR1 as MDHEN and CDR2 as SYDVKM. CDR3 length: 17 amino acids.

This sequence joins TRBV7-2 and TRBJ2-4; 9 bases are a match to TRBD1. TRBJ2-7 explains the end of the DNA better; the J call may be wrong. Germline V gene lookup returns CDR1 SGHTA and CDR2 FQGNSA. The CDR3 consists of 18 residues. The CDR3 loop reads CASSLYISGQGQYYEQYF. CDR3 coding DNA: TGTGCCAGCAGCCTCTACATAAGCGGACAGGGGCAATACTACGAGCAGTACTTC.

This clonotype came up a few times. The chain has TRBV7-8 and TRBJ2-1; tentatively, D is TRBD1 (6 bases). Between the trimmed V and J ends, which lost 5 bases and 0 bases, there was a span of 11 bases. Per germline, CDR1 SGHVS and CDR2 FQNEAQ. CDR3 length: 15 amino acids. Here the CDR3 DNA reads TGTGCCAGCAGCCGCCTGACAGGCTCCTACAATGAGCAGTTCTTC. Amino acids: CASSRLTGSYNEQFF.

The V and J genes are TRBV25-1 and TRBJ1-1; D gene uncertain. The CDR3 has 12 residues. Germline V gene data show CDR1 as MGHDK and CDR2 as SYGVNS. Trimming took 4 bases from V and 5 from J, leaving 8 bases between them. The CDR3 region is CASSAQVTEAFF. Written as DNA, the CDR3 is TGTGCCAGCAGTGCTCAGGTTACTGAAGCTTTCTTT. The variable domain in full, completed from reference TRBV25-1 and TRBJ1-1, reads EADIYQTPRYLVIGTGKKITLECSQTMGHDKMYWYQQDPGMELHLIHYSYGVNSTEKGDLSSESTVSRIRTEHFPLTLESARPSHTSQYLCASSAQVTEAFFGQGTRLTVV.

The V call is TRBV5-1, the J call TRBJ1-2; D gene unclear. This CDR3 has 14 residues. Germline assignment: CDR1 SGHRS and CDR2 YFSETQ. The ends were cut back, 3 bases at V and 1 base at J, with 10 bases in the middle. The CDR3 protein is CASSWATVNYGYTF. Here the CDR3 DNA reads TGCGCCAGCAGCTGGGCGACCGTTAACTATGGCTACACCTTC.

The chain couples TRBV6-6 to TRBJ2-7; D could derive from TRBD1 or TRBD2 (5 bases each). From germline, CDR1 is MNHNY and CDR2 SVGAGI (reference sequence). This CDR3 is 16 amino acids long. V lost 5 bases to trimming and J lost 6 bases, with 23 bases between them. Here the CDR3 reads CASSKGSGPSGPEQYF. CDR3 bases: TGTGCCAGCAGTAAGGGGTCGGGACCGAGCGGTCCCGAGCAGTACTTC.

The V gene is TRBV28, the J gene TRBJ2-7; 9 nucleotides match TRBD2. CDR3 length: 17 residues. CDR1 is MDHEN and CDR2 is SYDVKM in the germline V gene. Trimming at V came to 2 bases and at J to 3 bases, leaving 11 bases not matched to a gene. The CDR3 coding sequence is TGTGCCAGCAGTTTACGACTAGCGGAGGGAGGTCTCTACGAGCAGTACTTC. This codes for CASSLRLAEGGLYEQYF.

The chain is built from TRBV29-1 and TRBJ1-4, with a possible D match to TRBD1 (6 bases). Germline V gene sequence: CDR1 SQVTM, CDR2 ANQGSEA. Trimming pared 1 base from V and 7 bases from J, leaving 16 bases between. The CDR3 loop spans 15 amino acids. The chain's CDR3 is CSVEVGGRRGEKLFF. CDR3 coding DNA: TGCAGCGTTGAAGTAGGGGGGCGGCGGGGTGAAAAACTGTTTTTT.

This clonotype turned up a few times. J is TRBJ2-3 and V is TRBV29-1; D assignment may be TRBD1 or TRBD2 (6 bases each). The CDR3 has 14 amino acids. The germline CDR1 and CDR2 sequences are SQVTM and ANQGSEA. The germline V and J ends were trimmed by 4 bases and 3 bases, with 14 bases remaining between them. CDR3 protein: CSVGGGRGTDTQYF. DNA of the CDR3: TGCAGCGTTGGAGGGGGGCGCGGTACAGATACGCAGTATTTT.

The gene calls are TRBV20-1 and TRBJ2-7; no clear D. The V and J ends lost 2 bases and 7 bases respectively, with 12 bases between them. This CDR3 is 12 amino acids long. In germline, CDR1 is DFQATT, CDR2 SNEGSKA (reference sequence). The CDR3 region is CSARQSSTEQYF. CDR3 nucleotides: TGCAGTGCTAGACAATCGAGCACTGAGCAGTACTTC.

CDR3 sequence reads: CAWSFTRYEQYF. CDR3 nucleotides: TGTGCCTGGAGTTTCACTAGATACGAGCAGTACTTC. The chain links TRBV30 to TRBJ2-7; D might be TRBD2 (5 bases). In germline, CDR1 is GTSNPN, CDR2 SVGIG (reference sequence). The CDR3 totals 12 residues. The V end was cut by 2 bases, the J end by 4 bases, with 9 bases between.

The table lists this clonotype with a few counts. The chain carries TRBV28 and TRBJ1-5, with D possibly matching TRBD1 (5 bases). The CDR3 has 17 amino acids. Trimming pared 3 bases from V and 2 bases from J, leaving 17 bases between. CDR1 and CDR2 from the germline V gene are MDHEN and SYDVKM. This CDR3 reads CASSFWYAGRGNQPQHF. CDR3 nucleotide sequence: TGTGCCAGCAGTTTCTGGTATGCAGGGAGGGGCAATCAGCCCCAGCATTTT.

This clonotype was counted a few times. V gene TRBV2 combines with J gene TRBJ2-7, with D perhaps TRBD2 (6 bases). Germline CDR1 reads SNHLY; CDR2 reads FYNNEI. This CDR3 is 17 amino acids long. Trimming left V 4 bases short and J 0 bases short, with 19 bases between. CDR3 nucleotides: TGTGCCAGCAGTGGGGCCATTACTAGCCCTACCTCCTACGAGCAGTACTTC. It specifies CASSGAITSPTSYEQYF.

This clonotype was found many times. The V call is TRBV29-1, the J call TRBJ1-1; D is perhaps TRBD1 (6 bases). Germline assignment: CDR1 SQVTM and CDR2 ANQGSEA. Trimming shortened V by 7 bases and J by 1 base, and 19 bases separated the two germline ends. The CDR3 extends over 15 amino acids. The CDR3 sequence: CSGRTASGRNTEAFF. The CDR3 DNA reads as TGCAGCGGCCGGACAGCCTCCGGCCGGAACACTGAAGCTTTCTTT.

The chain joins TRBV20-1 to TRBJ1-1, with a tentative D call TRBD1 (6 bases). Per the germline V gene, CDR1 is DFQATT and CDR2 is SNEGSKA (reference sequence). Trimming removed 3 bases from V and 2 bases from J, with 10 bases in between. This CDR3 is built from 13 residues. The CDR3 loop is CSASQGPNTEAFF. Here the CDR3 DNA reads TGCAGTGCTAGTCAGGGGCCCAACACTGAAGCTTTCTTT.

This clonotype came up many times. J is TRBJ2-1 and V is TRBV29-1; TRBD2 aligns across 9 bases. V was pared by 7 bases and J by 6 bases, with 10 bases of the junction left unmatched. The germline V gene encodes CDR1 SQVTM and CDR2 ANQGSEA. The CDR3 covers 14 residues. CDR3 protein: CSGDLAGAGNEQFF. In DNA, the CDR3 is TGCAGCGGGGACTTAGCGGGAGCAGGCAATGAGCAGTTCTTC.

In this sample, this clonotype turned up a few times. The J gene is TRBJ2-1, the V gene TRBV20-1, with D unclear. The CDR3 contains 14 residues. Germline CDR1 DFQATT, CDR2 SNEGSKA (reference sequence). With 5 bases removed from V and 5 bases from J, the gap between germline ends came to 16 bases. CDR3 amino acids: CSAERNLRNNEQFF. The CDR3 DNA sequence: TGCAGTGCTGAGAGGAACCTACGAAACAATGAGCAGTTCTTC.

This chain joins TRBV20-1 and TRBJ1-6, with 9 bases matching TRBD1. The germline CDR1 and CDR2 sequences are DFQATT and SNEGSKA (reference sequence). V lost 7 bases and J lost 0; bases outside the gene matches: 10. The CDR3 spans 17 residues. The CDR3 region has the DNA TGCAGTGGTAGCCGGGACAGGGCTAGCTCCTATAATTCACCCCTCCACTTT. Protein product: CSGSRDRASSYNSPLHF.

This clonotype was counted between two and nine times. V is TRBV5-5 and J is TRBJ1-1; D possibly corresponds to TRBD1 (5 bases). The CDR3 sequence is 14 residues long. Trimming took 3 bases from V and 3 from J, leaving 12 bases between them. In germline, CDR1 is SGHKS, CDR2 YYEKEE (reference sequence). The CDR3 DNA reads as TGTGCCAGCAGCTCTGGGGGGGGAGACACTGAAGCTTTCTTT. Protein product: CASSSGGGDTEAFF.

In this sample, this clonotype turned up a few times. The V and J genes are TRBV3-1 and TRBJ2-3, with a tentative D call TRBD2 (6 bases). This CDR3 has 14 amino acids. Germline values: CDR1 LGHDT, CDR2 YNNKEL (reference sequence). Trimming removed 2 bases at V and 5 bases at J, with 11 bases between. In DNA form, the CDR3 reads TGTGCCAGCAGCCAACCTAGCGAGAGAGATACGCAGTATTTT. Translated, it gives CASSQPSERDTQYF.